A single sample is the source of the 15 T cell receptor beta chains below, sequenced in a study of cytomegalovirus exposure and HLA in healthy donors (dated by TCRdb to the late 2010s). The library came from the immunoSEQ multiplex PCR assay. The multiplex PCR relied on a mix of 60 forward primers for TCR Vbeta segments and 13 reverse primers for TCR Jbeta segments. TCRdb holds this immuneACCESS table with in-frame rearrangements only. Some clones are missing; in checked studies, unresolved V genes explain under half, and the rest has no known cause. The sample has some 110,000 clones on record, over 55% of them singletons. The top ten clonotypes cover approximately 2.8% of the sample. The sequenced material came from PBMCs. These receptors originate from a female donor in good health and CMV-seronegative.

This clone was seen just once. The CDR3 region is CASSLDGQGTGLGYGYTF. The CDR3 DNA sequence: TGTGCCAGCAGCTTGGATGGCCAGGGGACGGGCTTAGGGTATGGCTACACCTTC. The gene calls are TRBV5-4 and TRBJ1-2, with a tentative D call TRBD1 (6 bases). The CDR3 is made up of 18 amino acids. Trimming left V 0 bases short and J 5 bases short, with 23 bases between. Germline CDR1 SGHNT, CDR2 YYREEE (reference sequence).

The chain recombines TRBV20-1 with TRBJ1-1; D unclear. The CDR3 has 11 amino acids. CDR1 and CDR2 from the germline V gene are DFQATT and SNEGSKA (reference sequence). V lost 1 base and J 4 bases, leaving 4 bases between the germline ends. CDR3: CSARGATEAFF. The DNA of the CDR3 is TGCAGTGCTAGAGGGGCCACTGAAGCTTTCTTT.

The CDR3 spells CASSLKQDSGAEAFF. CDR3 in DNA: TGTGCCAGCTCACTAAAACAGGATTCCGGCGCTGAAGCTTTCTTT. The rearrangement joins TRBV18 to TRBJ1-1; D may be TRBD1 (5 bases). The V gene lost 4 bases and the J gene lost 6 bases, with 18 bases spanning the gap. Germline-derived CDR1 and CDR2 are KGHSH and LQKENI. The CDR3 is made up of 15 amino acids.

J is TRBJ2-3 and V is TRBV5-1, with TRBD2 matching over 12 bases. This CDR3 region has 16 residues. From germline, CDR1 is SGHRS and CDR2 YFSETQ. The ends lost 3 bases at V and 4 bases at J; junction bases unmatched: 6. The chain's CDR3 is CASSSRTSGTSDTQYF. CDR3 nucleotides: TGCGCCAGCAGCTCGCGGACTAGCGGGACCTCAGATACGCAGTATTTT.

The V gene is TRBV30, the J gene TRBJ1-1, with 8 nucleotides matching TRBD1. The V gene end was trimmed by 1 base and the J gene end by 4 bases; junction bases not matched to a gene: 11. Germline CDR1 and CDR2: GTSNPN and SVGIG (reference sequence). The CDR3 runs to 16 residues. This chain's CDR3 is CAWSGGQGKMGTEAFF. The CDR3 nucleotides read TGTGCCTGGAGTGGAGGACAGGGTAAAATGGGCACTGAAGCTTTCTTT.

The gene calls are TRBV28 and TRBJ1-2, with a possible D match to TRBD1 (5 bases). Germline V gene sequence: CDR1 MDHEN, CDR2 SYDVKM. This CDR3 contains 14 residues. V shed 11 bases and J shed 3 bases, with 19 bases lying between them. The CDR3 DNA is TGTGCCGCGACCGAGGCAGGGAGGGACTATGGCTACACCTTC. Its protein is CAATEAGRDYGYTF.

The chain uses TRBV28 and TRBJ2-2; D uncertain. CDR1 and CDR2 (germline): MDHEN, SYDVKM. The length of the CDR3 is 13 residues. V was pared by 6 bases and J by 1 base, with 6 bases between. Here the CDR3 DNA reads TGTGCCAGCAGCCGACAGAACACCGGGGAGCTGTTTTTT. Amino acids: CASSRQNTGELFF.

The chain recombines TRBV7-6 with TRBJ2-7; 9 bases are shared with TRBD2. V shed 1 base and J 7 bases; nucleotides not matched to a gene: 5. The CDR3 consists of 14 residues. Germline CDR1 reads SGHVS; CDR2 reads FNYEAQ. CDR3 coding DNA: TGTGCCAGCAGCTTAGTTAGCGGGGGTATTGAGCAGTACTTC. It is translated as CASSLVSGGIEQYF.

The chain recombines TRBV5-4 with TRBJ2-7; 7 nucleotides align to TRBD1. The germline CDR1 and CDR2 sequences are SGHNT and YYREEE (reference sequence). CDR3 size: 16 residues. The V gene end was trimmed by 4 bases and the J gene end by 2 bases; junction bases not matched to a gene: 12. CDR3: CASSTPRQGPTYEQYF. Written as DNA, the CDR3 is TGTGCCAGCAGCACCCCCCGACAGGGTCCTACCTACGAGCAGTACTTC. Looking up the rest from reference TRBV5-4 and TRBJ2-7 gives the full variable domain: ETGVTQSPTHLIKTRGQQVTLRCSSQSGHNTVSWYQQALGQGPQFIFQYYREEENGRGNFPPRFSGLQFPNYSSELNVNALELDDSALYLCASSTPRQGPTYEQYFGPGTRLTVT.

For this clone: Within the sample, other DNA sequences also encode this same CDR3. The V and J genes are TRBV27 and TRBJ2-7, with 8 bases matching TRBD1. The length of the CDR3 is 13 residues. CDR1 MNHEY and CDR2 SMNVEV come from the germline V gene (reference sequence). The V segment lost 3 bases and the J segment 6 bases; nucleotides outside the gene matches: 4. CDR3 residues: CASSFPGGFEQYF. Here the CDR3 DNA reads TGTGCCAGCAGTTTTCCAGGGGGCTTCGAGCAGTACTTC.

V usage is TRBV6-5 and J usage is TRBJ2-7; TRBD1 matches 10 bases. With V trimmed by 1 base and J by 5 bases, 5 bases remained unmatched. This CDR3 has 15 residues. Germline V gene lookup returns CDR1 MNHEY and CDR2 SVGAGI. This chain's CDR3 is CASSYLGQGFDEQYF. In DNA form, the CDR3 reads TGTGCCAGCAGTTACTTGGGACAGGGGTTTGACGAGCAGTACTTC.

This sequence joins TRBV10-3 and TRBJ2-7, with TRBD2 matching 7 bases. Trimming removed 7 bases from V and 5 bases from J; junction bases left unmatched: 11. The V gene's germline CDR1 is ENHRY and CDR2 SYGVKD. The CDR3 has 14 amino acids. CDR3 sequence (DNA): TGTGCCATCAAGTACGGGGGAGGGCCGGACGAGCAGTACTTC. The encoded protein is CAIKYGGGPDEQYF.

The CDR3 nucleotides are TGCGCCAGCAGCCAAGATAGGGGGATGGGTGTTGGGAGCTCCTACAATGAGCAGTTCTTC. It specifies CASSQDRGMGVGSSYNEQFF. This chain links TRBV4-1 with TRBJ2-1, with D possibly being TRBD1 (6 bases). The V end lost 0 bases, the J end lost 0 bases, and 21 bases lay between the germline ends. The length of the CDR3 is 20 residues. The germline CDR1 and CDR2 sequences are MGHRA and YSYEKL.

The chain links TRBV5-1 to TRBJ1-1; 8 bases map to TRBD1. Germline-derived CDR1 and CDR2 are SGHRS and YFSETQ. The CDR3 spans 17 residues. The V and J ends lost 0 bases and 5 bases, in that order; junction bases with no gene match: 12. CDR3 sequence: CASSLGKLQGVLTEAFF. The CDR3 DNA follows: TGCGCCAGCAGCTTGGGAAAGTTACAGGGGGTTTTGACTGAAGCTTTCTTT.

This chain links TRBV6-5 with TRBJ2-2, with 7 bases lining up with TRBD1. V trimming: 4 bases; J trimming: 6 bases; junction bases outside the gene matches: 8. Germline V gene lookup returns CDR1 MNHEY and CDR2 SVGAGI. The CDR3 has 15 residues. In nucleotides, the CDR3 is TGTGCCAGCAGTTTTGGACAGGCCAAACCCGGGGAGCTGTTTTTT. This codes for CASSFGQAKPGELFF.